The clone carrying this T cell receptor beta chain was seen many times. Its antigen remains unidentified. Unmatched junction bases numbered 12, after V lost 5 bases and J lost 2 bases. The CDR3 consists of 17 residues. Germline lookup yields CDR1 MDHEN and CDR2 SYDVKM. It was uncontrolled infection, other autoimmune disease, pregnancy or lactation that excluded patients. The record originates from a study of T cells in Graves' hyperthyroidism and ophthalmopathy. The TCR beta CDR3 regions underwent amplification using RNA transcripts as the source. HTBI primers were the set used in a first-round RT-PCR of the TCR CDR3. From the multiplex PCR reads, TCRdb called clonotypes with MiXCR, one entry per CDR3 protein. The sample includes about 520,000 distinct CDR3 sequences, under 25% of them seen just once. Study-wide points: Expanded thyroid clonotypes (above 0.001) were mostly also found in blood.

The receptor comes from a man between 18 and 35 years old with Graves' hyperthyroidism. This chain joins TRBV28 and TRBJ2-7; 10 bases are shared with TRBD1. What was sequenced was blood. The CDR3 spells CASSPGTGVFITYEQYF. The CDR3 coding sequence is TGTGCCAGCAGTCCCGGGACAGGGGTCTTCATCACCTACGAGCAGTACTTC.